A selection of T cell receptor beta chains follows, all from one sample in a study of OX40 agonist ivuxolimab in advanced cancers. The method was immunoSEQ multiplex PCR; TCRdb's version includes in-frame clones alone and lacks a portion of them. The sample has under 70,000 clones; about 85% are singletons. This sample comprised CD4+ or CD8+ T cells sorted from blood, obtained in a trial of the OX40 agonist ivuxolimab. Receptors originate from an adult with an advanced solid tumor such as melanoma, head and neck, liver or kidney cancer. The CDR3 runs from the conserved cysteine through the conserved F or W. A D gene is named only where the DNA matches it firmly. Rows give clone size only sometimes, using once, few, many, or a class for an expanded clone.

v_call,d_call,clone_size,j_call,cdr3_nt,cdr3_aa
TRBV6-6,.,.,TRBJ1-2,TGTGCCAGCCGGGACAATAACTATGGCTACACCTTC,CASRDNNYGYTF
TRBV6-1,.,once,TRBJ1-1,TGTGCCAGCAGTGAGGAACTACAGGGACTTGCCACTGAAGCTTTCTTT,CASSEELQGLATEAFF
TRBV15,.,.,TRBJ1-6,TGTGCCACCAGGGACCCCCGTGACAGGAATTCACCCCTCCACTTT,CATRDPRDRNSPLHF
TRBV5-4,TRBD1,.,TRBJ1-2,TGTGCCAGCAGCCCGGGACAGGGTCCACCTCTGGATGCCTTC,CASSPGQGPPLDAF
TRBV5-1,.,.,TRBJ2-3,TGCGCCAGCAGCTTACCGACAGGCACAGATACGCAGTATTTT,CASSLPTGTDTQYF
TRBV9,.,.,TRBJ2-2,TGTGCCAGCAGCGTAGTAGCAGGATGGAAGCTGTTTTTT,CASSVVAGWKLFF
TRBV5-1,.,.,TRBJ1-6,TGCGCCAGCAGCTTGGTGGTTATGTCCTATAATTCACCCCTCCACTTT,CASSLVVMSYNSPLHF
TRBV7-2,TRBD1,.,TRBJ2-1,TGTGCCAGCAGCCGCACAGGGGTGTACAATGAGCAGTTCTTC,CASSRTGVYNEQFF
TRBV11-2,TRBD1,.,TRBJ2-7,TGTGCCAGCAGATTGACGGGACAGGGGATCTACGAGCAGTACTTC,CASRLTGQGIYEQYF
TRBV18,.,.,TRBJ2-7,TGTGCCAGCTCACCGGAAAGAGACAGGACTCCCTACGAGCAGTACTTC,CASSPERDRTPYEQYF
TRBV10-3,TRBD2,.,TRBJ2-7,TGTGCCATCAGTGTCTCCAGTACTAATCTAGCGGACAACGAGCAGTACTTC,CAISVSSTNLADNEQYF
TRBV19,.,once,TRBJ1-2,TGTGCCAGTAAGCTCGAGAACGGTGGCTACACCTTC,CASKLENGGYTF
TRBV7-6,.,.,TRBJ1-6,TGTGCCAGCAGCCCTACTAGGACAATTGGTTCACCCCTCCACTTT,CASSPTRTIGSPLHF
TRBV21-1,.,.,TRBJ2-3,TGTGCCAGCAGCAAAAGGGACAGGGGGCCCGGCACAGATACGCAGTATTTT,CASSKRDRGPGTDTQYF
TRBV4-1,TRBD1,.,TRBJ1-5,TGCGCCAGCAGCCAACCTTACAGGGGGCGACGCAATCAGCCCCAGCATTTT,CASSQPYRGRRNQPQHF
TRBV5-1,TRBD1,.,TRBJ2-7,TGCGCCAGCAGCTTGGCCTCGGACAGGGCCTACGAGCAGTACTTC,CASSLASDRAYEQYF
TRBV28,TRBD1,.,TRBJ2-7,TGTGCCAGCAGGGACCCCTACAGGGGGACCTACGAGCAGTACTTC,CASRDPYRGTYEQYF
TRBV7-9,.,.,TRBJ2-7,TGTGCCAGCAGCGCCGCCTACGAGCAGTACTTC,CASSAAYEQYF
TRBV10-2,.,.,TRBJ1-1,TGCGCCAGCAGGAGCAACACTGAAGCTTTCTTT,CASRSNTEAFF
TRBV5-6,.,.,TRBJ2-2,TGTGCCAGCAGCTTGGGGACTTCCCGCGGGGAGCTGTTTTTT,CASSLGTSRGELFF
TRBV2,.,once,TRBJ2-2,TGTGCCACCCGCGAACAGGGCGGTCGCACCGGGGAGCTGTTTTTT,CATREQGGRTGELFF
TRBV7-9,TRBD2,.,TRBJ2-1,TGTGCCAGCAGCTCCGTCGGGGCTTTTTGGCGGGAGTTTGAGTTCTTC,CASSSVGAFWREFEFF
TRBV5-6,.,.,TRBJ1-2,TGTGCCAGCAGTTCTACAGGGTACTATGGCTACACCTTC,CASSSTGYYGYTF
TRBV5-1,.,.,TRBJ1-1,TGCGCCAGCAGCTTGGCCAGTATGAACACTGAAGCTTTCTTT,CASSLASMNTEAFF
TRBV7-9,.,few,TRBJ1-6,TGTGCCAGCAGCTTCACTAATTCACCCCTCCACTTT,CASSFTNSPLHF
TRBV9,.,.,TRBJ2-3,TGTGCCAGCAGCGTAGGGGGGCCAGGGGCAGATACGCAGTATTTT,CASSVGGPGADTQYF
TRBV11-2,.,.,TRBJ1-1,TGTGCCAGCAGTAATCGTAAGAACACTGAAGCTTTCTTT,CASSNRKNTEAFF
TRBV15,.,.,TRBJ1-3,TGTGCCACCAGCAGAGAGGGCGGAGACTCTGGAAACACCATATATTTT,CATSREGGDSGNTIYF
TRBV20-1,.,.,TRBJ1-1,TGCAGTGCTGGGGGATTCACTGAAGCTTTCTTT,CSAGGFTEAFF
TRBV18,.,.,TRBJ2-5,TGTGCCAGCTCCACCGCGGGAGAGACCCAGTACTTC,CASSTAGETQYF
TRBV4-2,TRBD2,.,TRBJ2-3,TGTGCCAGCAGCCCTAGGGAGGGGTCTAGCACAGATACGCAGTATTTT,CASSPREGSSTDTQYF
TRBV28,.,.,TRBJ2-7,TGTGCCAGCCAGTCCGGGACACCCTACGAGCAGTACTTC,CASQSGTPYEQYF
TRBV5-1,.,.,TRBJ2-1,TGCGCCAGCAGGGCGGATGTCTACAATGAGCAGTTCTTC,CASRADVYNEQFF
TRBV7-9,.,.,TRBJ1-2,TGTGCCAGCAGCCGAGACCCCGGCAGGGGAATGCGGGGCTACACCTTC,CASSRDPGRGMRGYTF
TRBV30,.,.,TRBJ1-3,TGTGCCCGTACCTCCGGGACGGCCGTTGGCACCATATATTTT,CARTSGTAVGTIYF
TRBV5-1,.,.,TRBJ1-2,TGCGCCAGTTCGACAGACCGTTTCGCCTATGGCTACACCTTC,CASSTDRFAYGYTF
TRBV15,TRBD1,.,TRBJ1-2,TGTGCCACCAGCAGAGATTTAATTAGGACAGGGGACGGCTACACCTTC,CATSRDLIRTGDGYTF
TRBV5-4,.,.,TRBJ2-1,TGTGCCAGCAGCTTACCCCTAGTAGAGGGGCAGTTCTTC,CASSLPLVEGQFF
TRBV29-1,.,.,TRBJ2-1,TGCAGCGTTGACGCAGGGCTCGCGAGCTCCTACAATGAGCAGTTCTTC,CSVDAGLASSYNEQFF
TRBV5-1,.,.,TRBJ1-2,TGCGCCAGCAGCTTTAGCCAGGGGTTCAGGACCAGTGACGGCTACACCTTC,CASSFSQGFRTSDGYTF
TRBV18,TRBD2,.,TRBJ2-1,TGTGCCAGCCTCCGGACTAGCGGGAGGGGACGCGGTGAGCAGTTCTTC,CASLRTSGRGRGEQFF
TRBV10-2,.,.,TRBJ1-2,TGCGCCATCAAACCCCTGGGGGCGGGTGGCTACACCTTC,CAIKPLGAGGYTF
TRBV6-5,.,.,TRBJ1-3,TGTGCCAGCATGCGGACGGCGATAGGAAACACCATATATTTT,CASMRTAIGNTIYF
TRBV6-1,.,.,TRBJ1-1,TGTGCCAGCAGGGAACCGGGAGGGGAAGCTTTCTTT,CASREPGGEAFF
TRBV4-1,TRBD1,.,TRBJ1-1,TGCGCCAGCAGCCAAGACCGGACAGGGATGAACACTGAAGCTTTCTTT,CASSQDRTGMNTEAFF
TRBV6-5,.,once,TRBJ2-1,TGTGCCAGCAGGGGATATGAGCAGTTCTTC,CASRGYEQFF
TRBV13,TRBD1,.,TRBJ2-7,TGTGCCAGCAGCTTAGGGACAGGGTGGCCCTACGAGCAGTACTTC,CASSLGTGWPYEQYF